Listed below are T cell receptor beta chains from one sample, sequenced in a study of blood T cell repertoires in COVID-19. Libraries were prepared by immunoSEQ multiplex PCR; TCRdb keeps only in-frame clonotypes and omits some of them. Here the sample spans around 100,000 clones, approximately 81% being singletons. Sequencing input: peripheral blood. The source is a human donor in a cohort sampled during active COVID-19. CDR3s leave out the opening cysteine and the closing phenylalanine or tryptophan. The D gene is left open where the match is weak. Only part of the rows carry a size: once, few, many, or a class if the clone is expanded.

D gene: NA; V gene: TRBV19; clone size: few; J gene: TRBJ1-5; CDR3 protein: ASSIFEGQPQH
D gene: TRBD2; V gene: TRBV6-6; clone size: NA; J gene: TRBJ2-7; CDR3 protein: ASSRASGGGKWYEQY
D gene: NA; V gene: TRBV5-1; clone size: NA; J gene: TRBJ2-4; CDR3 protein: ASSLGQQQAKNIQY
D gene: TRBD1; V gene: TRBV5-1; clone size: NA; J gene: TRBJ1-2; CDR3 protein: ASSLTGTANYGYT
D gene: TRBD2; V gene: TRBV19; clone size: NA; J gene: TRBJ2-1; CDR3 protein: ASSLRLAGGNNEQF
D gene: NA; V gene: TRBV15; clone size: NA; J gene: TRBJ2-6; CDR3 protein: ATSPGGDSGANVLT
D gene: NA; V gene: TRBV3-1/TRBV3-2; clone size: NA; J gene: TRBJ2-2; CDR3 protein: ASSQGWAINTGELF
D gene: TRBD1; V gene: TRBV2; clone size: once; J gene: TRBJ2-1; CDR3 protein: ASYPTGVSYNEQF
D gene: TRBD2; V gene: TRBV11-2; clone size: NA; J gene: TRBJ2-1; CDR3 protein: ASRDLAASYNEQF
D gene: TRBD2; V gene: TRBV7-6; clone size: few; J gene: TRBJ2-7; CDR3 protein: ASSSGLAGTYEQY